Each of the 6 T cell receptor beta chains below was sequenced from the same sample in a study of T cell responses to AZD1222 COVID-19 vaccine. Assay used: immunoSEQ multiplex PCR; TCRdb lists only in-frame clones, some missing. The data show 50,000 to 55,000 clones, 84% seen once. Sample: peripheral blood, taken on day 0 of AZD1222 vaccination. Receptor source: an adult in good health.

The genes are TRBV7-2 and TRBJ2-5; no firm D call. The CDR3 totals 13 residues. Trimming cost V 1 base and J 2 bases, with 5 bases left between them. Looked up from germline, CDR1 is SGHTA and CDR2 is FQGNSA. The CDR3 DNA sequence: TGTGCCAGCAGCTTAGTTATACAAGAGACCCAGTACTTC. As protein: CASSLVIQETQYF.

The V and J genes are TRBV19 and TRBJ2-7; D is possibly TRBD2 (6 bases). V shed 0 bases and J shed 6 bases, with 12 bases lying between them. Germline-derived CDR1 and CDR2 are LNHDA and SQIVND (reference sequence). The CDR3 consists of 14 residues. The CDR3 bases are TGTGCCAGTAGTATAGATGGGGGGATCTCCGAGCAGTACTTC. Its protein product is CASSIDGGISEQYF.

This clone occurred a few times. The chain recombines TRBV7-6 with TRBJ1-4; TRBD1 agrees at 7 bases. The trim removed 4 bases at V and 7 bases at J, leaving 9 bases unmatched. In germline, CDR1 is SGHVS, CDR2 FNYEAQ. This CDR3 is built from 15 residues. CDR3 nucleotides: TGTGCCAGCAGCTCGAACAGGGGACGGGGTGAAAAACTGTTTTTT. Amino acid sequence: CASSSNRGRGEKLFF.

This CDR3 reads CASYEGQGKETQYF. In DNA, the CDR3 is TGTGCCTCCTATGAGGGACAGGGGAAAGAGACCCAGTACTTC. The J gene is TRBJ2-5, the V gene TRBV18, with 10 bases identical to TRBD1. The junction had 9 bases not matched to a gene; V was cut back by 11 bases and J by 3 bases. The CDR3 is 14 residues long. Germline-derived CDR1 and CDR2 are KGHSH and LQKENI.

V usage is TRBV27 and J usage is TRBJ1-6; D is uncertain. The CDR3 has 15 amino acids. Trimming took off 3 bases at V and 0 bases at J, with 6 bases between the two ends. In germline, CDR1 is MNHEY, CDR2 SMNVEV (reference sequence). CDR3 nucleotide sequence: TGTGCCAGCAGTTTGGGGAGCTCCTATAATTCACCCCTCCACTTT. Protein sequence: CASSLGSSYNSPLHF.

This clone was observed once. The rearrangement uses TRBV10-2 and TRBJ2-6; unclear D gene. The length of the CDR3 is 15 residues. Germline values: CDR1 WSHSY, CDR2 SAAADI. V gave up 3 bases and J gave up 1 base, with 7 bases separating them. CDR3 protein: CASSDPVSGANVLTF. The DNA of the CDR3 is TGCGCCAGCAGTGATCCGGTATCTGGGGCCAACGTCCTGACTTTC.